One and the same sample provided the 20 T cell receptor beta chains below, sequenced in a study of OX40 agonist ivuxolimab in advanced cancers. Here immunoSEQ multiplex PCR was the method, and the copy in TCRdb shows in-frame clones only, minus some. This table has tens of thousands of clones, over 90% appearing once. Sample: CD4+ or CD8+ T cells sorted from blood, taken in a trial of the OX40 agonist ivuxolimab. The origin of the receptors is an adult with an advanced solid tumor such as melanoma, head and neck, liver or kidney cancer.

V and J are TRBV27 and TRBJ1-3, with unresolved D. The CDR3 consists of 11 residues. The V end lost 5 bases, the J end lost 9 bases, and 8 bases lay between the germline ends. Looked up from germline, CDR1 is MNHEY and CDR2 is SMNVEV (reference sequence). The CDR3 spells CASSGGGTIYF. The CDR3, as DNA: TGTGCCAGCAGTGGCGGAGGCACCATATATTTT.

The V gene is TRBV29-1, the J gene TRBJ2-5; D perhaps matches TRBD2 (6 bases). This CDR3 has 15 residues. V lost 1 base, J lost 4 bases, and 16 bases lay in between. In germline, CDR1 is SQVTM, CDR2 ANQGSEA. CDR3 coding DNA: TGCAGCGTTGAAGTCCGCGGGACGGCGGGAGAGACCCAGTACTTC. This gives the protein CSVEVRGTAGETQYF.

This clone has just one count. The chain is built from TRBV13 and TRBJ2-3; maybe TRBD2 (6 bases). Germline V CDR1 and CDR2: PRHDT, FYEKMQ (reference sequence). V gave up 2 bases and J gave up 4 bases, with 13 bases separating them. The CDR3 covers 15 residues. The CDR3 bases are TGTGCCAGCAGCTTAAGACTAGAGACATCAGATACGCAGTATTTT. The encoded protein is CASSLRLETSDTQYF.

The CDR3: CASSFGSPNQPQHF. Written as DNA, the CDR3 is TGTGCCAGCAGTTTTGGGTCGCCCAATCAGCCCCAGCATTTT. The gene calls are TRBV27 and TRBJ1-5; no firm D call. This CDR3 is built from 14 residues. Trimming removed 3 bases at V and 3 bases at J, with 9 bases between. Germline V CDR1 and CDR2: MNHEY, SMNVEV (reference sequence).

This chain joins TRBV9 and TRBJ2-5; D is perhaps TRBD1 or TRBD2 (6 bases each). The CDR3 is made up of 13 amino acids. Trimming stripped 4 bases from V and 1 base from J, with 8 bases between. Per the germline V gene, CDR1 is SGDLS and CDR2 is YYNGEE. For the CDR3, the DNA is TGTGCCAGCAGCCCGGGGGCCCAAGAGACCCAGTACTTC. Protein product: CASSPGAQETQYF.

J is TRBJ2-7 and V is TRBV11-3; 7 nucleotides align to TRBD1. Per germline, CDR1 SGHNT and CDR2 YENEEA. V gave up 1 base and J gave up 4 bases; unmatched junction bases: 4. This CDR3 comprises 14 residues. CDR3 nucleotide sequence: TGTGCCAGCAGCTTAGGGACAGGAAGGTACGAGCAGTACTTC. Amino acid sequence: CASSLGTGRYEQYF.

The rearrangement joins TRBV5-6 to TRBJ1-1, with TRBD1 matching over 7 bases. V gave up 4 bases and J gave up 6 bases; unmatched junction bases: 3. CDR1 and CDR2 from the germline V gene are SGHDT and YYEEEE. The CDR3 is 12 amino acids. For the CDR3, the DNA is TGTGCCAGCAGCCCCGGGACAGCTGAAGCTTTCTTT. Amino acid sequence: CASSPGTAEAFF.

The chain links TRBV11-2 to TRBJ2-1; D unclear. Trimming shortened V by 0 bases and J by 0 bases, and 6 bases separated the two germline ends. CDR1 is SGHAT, CDR2 FQNNGV, per germline. The CDR3 has 15 residues. The CDR3 coding sequence is TGTGCCAGCAGCTTAGAAGCCTTCTCCTACAATGAGCAGTTCTTC. It encodes CASSLEAFSYNEQFF.

The chain carries TRBV13 and TRBJ2-1; possible D gene TRBD1, 5 bases. Trimming left V 9 bases short and J 8 bases short, with 5 bases between. The germline V gene has CDR1 PRHDT and CDR2 FYEKMQ (reference sequence). The CDR3 is 9 residues long. CDR3 in DNA: TGTGCCAGAGGGGATGAGCAGTTCTTC. Its translation is CARGDEQFF.

The chain carries TRBV27 and TRBJ2-7, with 10 bases that match TRBD2. CDR3 length: 17 amino acids. Germline V gene lookup returns CDR1 MNHEY and CDR2 SMNVEV (reference sequence). V was pared by 5 bases and J by 7 bases, with 17 bases of the junction left unmatched. CDR3 protein: CASSPPSPLAGFGEQYF. CDR3 nucleotides: TGTGCCAGCAGTCCCCCGTCCCCACTAGCGGGGTTTGGTGAGCAGTACTTC.

The chain recombines TRBV14 with TRBJ1-5, with D unresolved. This CDR3 comprises 13 residues. Germline lookup yields CDR1 SGHDN and CDR2 FVKESK. Trimming left V 0 bases short and J 4 bases short, with 4 bases between. CDR3 amino acids: CASSQERNQPQHF. CDR3 DNA: TGTGCCAGCAGCCAAGAAAGGAATCAGCCCCAGCATTTT.

The chain couples TRBV4-1 to TRBJ1-1, with unresolved D. This CDR3 is built from 12 residues. The ends were cut back, 2 bases at V and 8 bases at J, with 9 bases in the middle. In germline, CDR1 is MGHRA, CDR2 YSYEKL. The CDR3 loop reads CASSQNGNEAFF. The DNA of the CDR3 is TGCGCCAGCAGCCAAAATGGTAACGAAGCTTTCTTT.

The chain combines TRBV29-1 with TRBJ1-1; 8 bases fit TRBD1. Germline assignment: CDR1 SQVTM and CDR2 ANQGSEA. Trimming cost V 6 bases and J 8 bases; bases outside gene matches: 8. The CDR3 contains 12 residues. CDR3: CSVKGQDREAFF. As DNA, the CDR3 is TGCAGCGTGAAGGGACAGGACAGGGAAGCTTTCTTT.

The chain employs TRBV18 and TRBJ1-2; 8 bases align to TRBD1. Germline assignment: CDR1 KGHSH and CDR2 LQKENI. Trimming took 1 base from V and 4 from J; bases not matched to a gene: 8. The CDR3 totals 16 residues. In DNA, the CDR3 is TGTGCCAGCTCACCACAATCGGGACAGGCCCCCTATGGCTACACCTTC. It yields the protein CASSPQSGQAPYGYTF.

V and J are TRBV6-1 and TRBJ1-5, with D perhaps TRBD1 (6 bases). The V and J ends lost 6 bases and 4 bases respectively, with 13 bases between them. The CDR3 is made up of 14 amino acids. CDR1 MNHNS and CDR2 SASEGT come from the germline V gene. The CDR3 DNA reads TGTGCCAGCAGAGAATACAGGGCGAATCAGCCCCAGCATTTT. Encoded protein: CASREYRANQPQHF.

This chain links TRBV29-1 with TRBJ2-7, with TRBD2 identical over 12 bases. The CDR3 spans 13 residues. The ends lost 7 bases at V and 6 bases at J; junction bases unmatched: 7. CDR1 is SQVTM, CDR2 ANQGSEA, per germline. For the CDR3, the DNA is TGCAGCGCCGGGACTAGCGGGTCTTCCGAGCAGTACTTC. Translation gives CSAGTSGSSEQYF.

The genes are TRBV7-2 and TRBJ1-2; TRBD1 agrees at 7 bases. With 6 bases clipped from V and 4 bases from J, the junction kept 17 bases outside the gene matches. CDR3 length: 17 residues. Germline V gene sequence: CDR1 SGHTA, CDR2 FQGNSA. The CDR3 loop reads CASRPPTPDREPYGYTF. The CDR3 region has the DNA TGTGCCAGCAGGCCACCTACCCCCGACAGGGAGCCCTATGGCTACACCTTC.

In its sample, this clone was seen a few times. The chain has TRBV2 and TRBJ2-7; perhaps TRBD1 as D (5 bases). The CDR3 runs 13 residues. The germline gives CDR1 SNHLY, CDR2 FYNNEI. V lost 3 bases, J lost 0 bases, and 6 bases lay in between. CDR3 in amino acids: CASSDRASYEQYF. In DNA, the CDR3 is TGTGCCAGCAGTGACAGGGCCTCCTACGAGCAGTACTTC.

This chain links TRBV12-5 with TRBJ2-6; no reliable D call. This CDR3 has 16 amino acids. Germline values: CDR1 LGHNT, CDR2 FRNRAP. With 1 base removed from V and 0 bases from J, the gap between germline ends came to 7 bases. The CDR3 loop is CASGLGDYSGANVLTF. CDR3 coding DNA: TGTGCTAGTGGTTTGGGCGATTACTCTGGGGCCAACGTCCTGACTTTC.

The gene calls are TRBV27 and TRBJ1-2; D remains unclear. Trimming stripped 1 base from V and 8 bases from J, with 26 bases between. The CDR3 contains 18 residues. Germline values: CDR1 MNHEY, CDR2 SMNVEV (reference sequence). CDR3 region: CASSLFYNSSPLFEGYTF. Here the CDR3 DNA reads TGTGCCAGCAGTTTATTTTACAACTCTTCCCCTCTTTTTGAAGGCTACACCTTC.